This T cell receptor beta chain is from a study of OX40 agonist ivuxolimab in advanced cancers. Study information: Hepatocellular carcinoma, melanoma, renal cell or head and neck cancer affected the dose-escalation patients. Earlier anti-PD-1, anti-PD-L1 or anti-CTLA-4 therapy was permitted; about 44% had received some. Study-wide findings and caveats: It was not determined which antigens were specifically recognized by the peripheral T cells that had undergone clonal expansion.

Generated by immunoSEQ multiplex PCR, the TCRdb table keeps only in-frame clones and is missing some. The table has just under 100,000 clones, 94% seen once. Autoimmune disease history or systemic immunosuppression was exclusionary. Note on this clone: Antigen: not known.

The specimen comprised CD4+ or CD8+ T cells sorted from blood, sampled in a trial of the OX40 agonist ivuxolimab. The receptor was derived from an adult with an advanced solid tumor such as melanoma, head and neck, liver or kidney cancer.

The CDR3 loop reads CASSVDLAGYGYTF. For the CDR3, the DNA is TGTGCCAGCAGCGTAGATCTGGCTGGCTATGGCTACACCTTC. The chain recombines TRBV9 with TRBJ1-2, with D uncertain. V shed 0 bases and J shed 4 bases, with 10 bases lying between them. Germline V gene sequence: CDR1 SGDLS, CDR2 YYNGEE. The CDR3 totals 14 residues. The full variable domain, completed using reference TRBV9 and TRBJ1-2, is DSGVTQTPKHLITATGQRVTLRCSPRSGDLSVYWYQQSLDQGLQFLIQYYNGEERAKGNILERFSAQQFPDLHSELNLSSLELGDSALYFCASSVDLAGYGYTFGSGTRLTVV.